The 28 T cell receptor beta chains in this list originate from one sample, sequenced in a study of graft-versus-host responses after intestinal transplantation. These receptors' antigens are unknown. Method: immunoSEQ multiplex PCR; TCRdb's copy keeps in-frame clones and lacks some. In the table there are 75,000 to 100,000 clones, about 93% of which are singletons. This specimen was unstimulated CD4+ T cells sorted from spleen or lymph node cells, taken before intestinal transplant. The receptor source for this set is a human donor who received an intestinal transplant.

The chain has TRBV6-1 and TRBJ2-1; 7 bases map to TRBD2. V lost 6 bases to trimming and J lost 0 bases; unmatched junction nucleotides: 5. This CDR3 has 15 residues. Per the germline V gene, CDR1 is MNHNS and CDR2 is SASEGT. This CDR3 is CASSAGGSSYNEQFF. CDR3 DNA sequence: TGTGCCAGCAGCGCCGGGGGGAGCTCCTACAATGAGCAGTTCTTC.

The chain links TRBV6-1 to TRBJ2-4; D is possibly TRBD2 (5 bases). Trimming cost V 2 bases and J 8 bases, with 13 bases left between them. The CDR3 is made up of 14 amino acids. Looked up from germline, CDR1 is MNHNS and CDR2 is SASEGT. CDR3 sequence reads: CASSERGAADIQYF. The CDR3 nucleotides read TGTGCCAGCAGTGAACGGGGTGCCGCGGACATTCAGTACTTC.

This clone is a singleton in its sample. The rearrangement links TRBV7-2 to TRBJ1-2; tentative D call: TRBD1 (5 bases). Germline V gene data show CDR1 as SGHTA and CDR2 as FQGNSA. The germline V and J ends were trimmed by 1 base and 3 bases, with 15 bases remaining between them. The CDR3 spans 16 residues. CDR3 in DNA: TGTGCCAGCAGCTTAGGTGTTCGCGGGGCGGACTATGGCTACACCTTC. Protein: CASSLGVRGADYGYTF.

This clone was found once. This rearrangement joins TRBV28 to TRBJ1-5; 7 bases fit TRBD1. Looked up from germline, CDR1 is MDHEN and CDR2 is SYDVKM. CDR3 length: 11 amino acids. V trimming: 5 bases; J trimming: 11 bases; junction bases outside the gene matches: 3. This CDR3 is CASSLGQAQHF. The DNA of the CDR3 is TGTGCCAGCAGTCTCGGACAGGCCCAGCATTTT.

The chain is built from TRBV7-9 and TRBJ1-2; no reliable D call. Looked up from germline, CDR1 is SEHNR and CDR2 is FQNEAQ (reference sequence). V shed 5 bases and J shed 10 bases, with 11 bases lying between them. The CDR3 is 11 amino acids. The CDR3, as DNA: TGTGCCAGCAGCCTGACTGTGGACTACACCTTC. It is translated as CASSLTVDYTF.

J is TRBJ2-5 and V is TRBV4-1; 11 bases are a match to TRBD2. This CDR3 is 17 amino acids long. Germline assignment: CDR1 MGHRA and CDR2 YSYEKL. Trimming at V came to 3 bases and at J to 1 base, leaving 7 bases not matched to a gene. CDR3 DNA: TGCGCCAGCAGCCAGATATCCGGACTAGCGGGCCAAGAGACCCAGTACTTC. Protein sequence: CASSQISGLAGQETQYF.

The gene calls are TRBV18 and TRBJ2-3, with a weak D call TRBD1 (5 bases). The germline CDR1 and CDR2 sequences are KGHSH and LQKENI. This CDR3 region has 15 residues. V lost 0 bases, J lost 4 bases, and 11 bases lay in between. CDR3 bases: TGTGCCAGCTCACCACCTGGAAGGGGATCAGATACGCAGTATTTT. This translates into CASSPPGRGSDTQYF.

As regards this clone: The sample carries other DNA sequences with the same CDR3. The chain links TRBV18 to TRBJ2-7; 11 bases fit TRBD2. The V gene's germline CDR1 is KGHSH and CDR2 LQKENI. Unmatched junction bases numbered 1, after V lost 3 bases and J lost 0 bases. This CDR3 is built from 15 residues. The CDR3 DNA follows: TGTGCCAGCTCACCCGGACTAGCGGGCTCCTACGAGCAGTACTTC. Translation gives CASSPGLAGSYEQYF.

This chain links TRBV4-2 with TRBJ2-7; D possibly corresponds to TRBD2 (5 bases). This CDR3 has 14 residues. V was trimmed by 2 bases and J by 3 bases, leaving 11 bases between them. Per germline, CDR1 LGHNA and CDR2 YNFKEQ. Here the CDR3 DNA reads TGTGCCAGCAGCCAAACTAGGGCCGGCTACGAGCAGTACTTC. Amino acids: CASSQTRAGYEQYF.

The rearrangement joins TRBV5-1 to TRBJ2-5; 8 bases match TRBD2. The J call is in doubt because the DNA end fits TRBJ2-7 better. The CDR3 totals 15 residues. Germline loops: CDR1 SGHRS, CDR2 YFSETQ. CDR3 nucleotide sequence: TGCGCCAGCAGCTTGAGCGGGAGTTGGTCCTACGAGCAGTACTTC. Protein product: CASSLSGSWSYEQYF.

V and J are TRBV27 and TRBJ1-3; 7 nucleotides align to TRBD1. After removal of 6 bases from V and 4 bases from J, the junction contained 6 bases not matched to a gene. The CDR3 spans 14 residues. From germline, CDR1 is MNHEY and CDR2 SMNVEV (reference sequence). CDR3 bases: TGTGCCAGCAGGGCACAGGGGACAGGAAACACCATATATTTT. Translating gives CASRAQGTGNTIYF.

This rearrangement joins TRBV7-2 to TRBJ1-2, with 10 bases matching TRBD1. The CDR3 spans 13 residues. CDR1 SGHTA and CDR2 FQGNSA come from the germline V gene. V shed 5 bases, J shed 5 bases, and the junction held 2 bases outside the gene matches. CDR3 bases: TGTGCCAGCAGCCCGGGACAGGGGTATGGCTACACCTTC. This codes for CASSPGQGYGYTF.

This chain joins TRBV2 and TRBJ2-1; TRBD2 matches at 9 bases. The CDR3 covers 14 residues. Germline loops: CDR1 SNHLY, CDR2 FYNNEI. Trimming at V came to 6 bases and at J to 8 bases, leaving 8 bases not matched to a gene. The CDR3 is CASRGLAGFDEQFF. For the CDR3, the DNA is TGTGCCAGCAGGGGACTAGCCGGATTCGATGAGCAGTTCTTC.

This chain connects TRBV2 to TRBJ2-3, with TRBD1 identical over 11 bases. J was trimmed by 1 base and V by 6 bases; bases with no gene match: 6. There are 16 residues in the CDR3. Per germline, CDR1 SNHLY and CDR2 FYNNEI. The CDR3 reads CASRIGQGARTDTQYF. The DNA for the CDR3 is TGTGCCAGCAGGATAGGACAGGGGGCGCGCACAGATACGCAGTATTTT.

This chain links TRBV7-9 with TRBJ1-6; D gene uncertain. With 1 base removed from V and 6 bases from J, the gap between germline ends came to 4 bases. CDR3 length equals 13 residues. The germline CDR1 and CDR2 sequences are SEHNR and FQNEAQ (reference sequence). The CDR3 spells CASSLDGNSPLHF. CDR3 bases: TGTGCCAGCAGCTTAGACGGTAATTCACCCCTCCACTTT.

This CDR3 is CASSLAGGKNEQYF. The CDR3 coding sequence is TGTGCCAGCAGCTTAGCAGGGGGGAAAAACGAGCAGTACTTC. The V and J genes are TRBV11-2 and TRBJ2-7; tentatively, D is TRBD1 (7 bases). Trimming took off 1 base at V and 5 bases at J, with 12 bases between the two ends. Germline-derived CDR1 and CDR2 are SGHAT and FQNNGV. This CDR3 contains 14 residues.

CDR3 sequence reads: CASSQGGERQPQHF. For the CDR3, the DNA is TGTGCCAGCTCACAGGGAGGGGAGAGGCAGCCCCAGCATTTT. The J gene is TRBJ1-5, the V gene TRBV18, with D maybe TRBD1 (5 bases). CDR1 KGHSH and CDR2 LQKENI come from the germline V gene. V was clipped by 4 bases and J by 7 bases, with 14 bases between them. The CDR3 is 14 amino acids.

The rearrangement uses TRBV6-1 and TRBJ1-2, with 10 bases lining up with TRBD1. J was trimmed by 2 bases and V by 6 bases; bases with no gene match: 6. Germline V gene sequence: CDR1 MNHNS, CDR2 SASEGT. The CDR3 is 15 residues long. The CDR3 DNA is TGTGCCAGCAGCCGACAGGGGGCGGCGAACTATGGCTACACCTTC. Translating it yields CASSRQGAANYGYTF.

CDR3 DNA sequence: TGCGCCAGCAGATTGAGGAAGGACAGCTACTACGAGCAGTACTTC. It translates to CASRLRKDSYYEQYF. The rearrangement joins TRBV5-1 to TRBJ2-7; D possibly corresponds to TRBD1 (6 bases). V was cut by 5 bases and J by 3 bases, with 18 bases left in between. The CDR3 is 15 residues long. The V gene's germline CDR1 is SGHRS and CDR2 YFSETQ.

The rearrangement links TRBV6-5 to TRBJ2-7; unclear D gene. This CDR3 region has 14 residues. Germline V lookup: CDR1 MNHEY, CDR2 SVGAGI. Trimming pared 0 bases from V and 1 base from J, leaving 7 bases between. CDR3 amino acids: CASSYSRRSYEQYF. CDR3 sequence (DNA): TGTGCCAGCAGTTACTCGAGGAGATCCTACGAGCAGTACTTC.

The rearrangement links TRBV13 to TRBJ2-3; D is ambiguous. Trimming shortened V by 5 bases and J by 6 bases, and 12 bases separated the two germline ends. Germline loops: CDR1 PRHDT, CDR2 FYEKMQ (reference sequence). The CDR3 is made up of 13 amino acids. The CDR3 coding sequence is TGTGCCAGCAGCACCCCCCCACTGGATACGCAGTATTTT. It is translated as CASSTPPLDTQYF. Full variable domain (remainder filled in from reference TRBV13 and TRBJ2-3): AAGVIQSPRHLIKEKRETATLKCYPIPRHDTVYWYQQGPGQDPQFLISFYEKMQSDKGSIPDRFSAQQFSDYHSELNMSSLELGDSALYFCASSTPPLDTQYFGPGTRLTVL.

This chain joins TRBV5-4 and TRBJ2-3; TRBD2 aligns across 9 bases. Trimming at V came to 4 bases and at J to 5 bases, leaving 5 bases not matched to a gene. Germline V gene lookup returns CDR1 SGHNT and CDR2 YYREEE (reference sequence). This CDR3 has 14 amino acids. The CDR3 protein is CASSPRGGQDTQYF. In nucleotides, the CDR3 is TGTGCCAGCAGCCCGCGGGGGGGCCAAGATACGCAGTATTTT. The full variable domain, with the rest looked up from reference TRBV5-4 and TRBJ2-3, is ETGVTQSPTHLIKTRGQQVTLRCSSQSGHNTVSWYQQALGQGPQFIFQYYREEENGRGNFPPRFSGLQFPNYSSELNVNALELDDSALYLCASSPRGGQDTQYFGPGTRLTVL.

This sequence joins TRBV19 and TRBJ1-1; the match to TRBD1 covers 8 bases. The trim removed 3 bases at V and 1 base at J, leaving 10 bases unmatched. The germline gives CDR1 LNHDA, CDR2 SQIVND (reference sequence). CDR3 length equals 17 residues. The DNA of the CDR3 is TGTGCCAGTAGTATTACACCGACAGGGGCTCCGAACACTGAAGCTTTCTTT. This encodes CASSITPTGAPNTEAFF.

The chain is built from TRBV7-2 and TRBJ1-2; TRBD1 agrees at 8 bases. The CDR3 is 17 residues long. Looked up from germline, CDR1 is SGHTA and CDR2 is FQGNSA. The V gene end was trimmed by 0 bases and the J gene end by 7 bases; junction bases not matched to a gene: 13. CDR3 sequence: CASSLAPLAGGLLGYTF. The CDR3 DNA sequence: TGTGCCAGCAGCTTAGCCCCCTTGGCAGGGGGCCTTCTTGGCTACACCTTC.

In its sample, this clone was seen once. The chain joins TRBV6-5 to TRBJ1-2, with D maybe TRBD1 (6 bases). The CDR3 totals 13 residues. Germline CDR1 and CDR2: MNHEY and SVGAGI. The germline V and J ends were trimmed by 6 bases and 4 bases, with 12 bases remaining between them. The CDR3 sequence is CASSTGGAYGYTF. CDR3 in DNA: TGTGCCAGCAGCACTGGGGGCGCCTATGGCTACACCTTC.

The chain combines TRBV2 with TRBJ2-7; 15 nucleotides align to TRBD2. The CDR3 is made up of 14 amino acids. Germline V lookup: CDR1 SNHLY, CDR2 FYNNEI. V was pared by 4 bases and J by 7 bases, with 2 bases of the junction left unmatched. The CDR3 DNA reads TGTGCCAGCAGTGGGACTAGCGGGAGGGATGAGCAGTACTTC. It yields the protein CASSGTSGRDEQYF.

The V and J genes are TRBV2 and TRBJ2-7; unclear D gene. CDR1 SNHLY and CDR2 FYNNEI come from the germline V gene. Trimming removed 2 bases at V and 0 bases at J, with 8 bases between. The CDR3 covers 14 residues. CDR3 region: CASSEILVSYEQYF. The CDR3 bases are TGTGCCAGCAGTGAAATTCTAGTCTCCTACGAGCAGTACTTC.

CDR3 residues: CASSWEGYNEQFF. DNA of the CDR3: TGCGCCAGCAGCTGGGAGGGGTACAATGAGCAGTTCTTC. V gene TRBV5-1 combines with J gene TRBJ2-1; TRBD2 aligns across 7 bases. CDR3 length equals 13 residues. J gave up 4 bases and V 3 bases, and 1 base lay outside the gene matches. Germline V gives CDR1 SGHRS, CDR2 YFSETQ.